This section outlines one TCR beta chain sequence together with its context. The antigen is undetermined. The authors ran a second PCR of about 6 to 11 cycles using a sample-barcoded 5' primer and a J-beta primer mix. All cDNA molecules were each tagged by a template-switch adaptor with 12 random nucleotides. TCRdb reprocessed the 5' RACE reads with MiXCR, giving one entry per CDR3 protein. The sample has about 1.5 million distinct CDR3 sequences, approximately 39% seen once. This record comes from a study of blood T cells in healthy people across ages. Study-level results: Not knowing donor CMV status may have confounded expanded clonotype changes. Diversity of TCR beta per million T cells declined in a roughly linear way with age. Investigators treated diversity estimates from one million T cells as underestimates.

The CDR3 covers 17 residues. V shed 4 bases, J shed 9 bases, and the junction held 17 bases outside the gene matches. Germline CDR1 and CDR2: SEHNR and FQNEAQ (reference sequence). Material for sequencing was blood. The sequence was collected from a woman younger than 35 in good health. The chain is built from TRBV7-9 and TRBJ2-1, with 8 bases aligning to TRBD1. The DNA of the CDR3 is TGTGCCAGCAGCTATGGGGACCGGGACAGGAGTTCGCTTGAGCAGTTCTTC. Translated, it gives CASSYGDRDRSSLEQFF.